This T cell receptor (beta chain) was captured in a study of T cell responses to AZD1222 COVID-19 vaccine. Note on this clone: Its antigen is still unknown.

CDR3 length: 15 residues. V gave up 4 bases and J gave up 2 bases; unmatched junction bases: 3. Germline assignment: CDR1 LNHDA and CDR2 SQIVND (reference sequence). Repertoires were generated with immunoSEQ multiplex PCR, while TCRdb's copy carries only in-frame clones and drops some. Of more than 95,000 clones in the sample, 75% to 90% were seen once. Study-level findings and limits: No repertoire was sampled before or during the peak T cell response, only after it.

The sequencing used peripheral blood, collected on day 0 of AZD1222 vaccination. The source of this sequence is an adult in good health. The gene calls are TRBV19 and TRBJ2-5; 11 positions match TRBD1. The chain's CDR3 is CASSNGDRGQETQYF. In DNA, the CDR3 is TGTGCCAGTAGTAATGGGGACAGGGGGCAAGAGACCCAGTACTTC.